This TCR beta chain was observed in a study of regulatory T cells in long-lasting Graves disease. Whole-study results and caveats: Sampling was limited to peripheral blood rather than thyroid tissue. Accuracy might have suffered from few samples.

Time point given: persistent/refractory GD, antithyroid drugs over 5 years with positive TRAb. PBMC RNA served as the TCR library source. The CDR3 consists of 12 residues. V gave up 9 bases and J gave up 4 bases, with 12 bases separating them. Germline V CDR1 and CDR2: SNHLY, FYNNEI. This clonotype has at least ten counts. Its antigen is undetermined. Sequencing libraries for TCR beta were prepared with iRepertoire HTBI primers and Arm-PCR of CDR3 regions. In TCRdb, the multiplex PCR reads were re-called with MiXCR into one record per CDR3 protein. The table includes roughly 700,000 distinct CDR3 sequences, roughly 30% detected once.

The rearrangement joins TRBV2 to TRBJ1-2; a possible D gene is TRBD1 (5 bases). The sequencing used peripheral blood mononuclear cells (PBMCs), collected when the disease was refractory, from a patient treated with antithyroid drugs. The receptor was derived from a female donor with Graves disease. CDR3 sequence: CARTTALYGYTF. Written as DNA, the CDR3 is TGTGCCAGGACGACAGCCCTCTATGGCTACACCTTC.